These 27 T cell receptor beta chains were sequenced from one sample in a study of blood T cell repertoires in COVID-19. Repertoires were generated with immunoSEQ multiplex PCR, while TCRdb's copy carries only in-frame clones and drops some. The sample lists about 200,000 clones; roughly nine tenths were seen once. The sequencing input was PBMCs or T cells enriched from blood (not recorded which). The receptors derive from a woman aged 25 to 39 who had recovered from COVID-19.

V gene TRBV7-8 combines with J gene TRBJ2-1; 9 bases map to TRBD2. The CDR3 has 15 amino acids. After removal of 0 bases from V and 12 bases from J, the junction contained 9 bases not matched to a gene. The germline V gene has CDR1 SGHVS and CDR2 FQNEAQ. In DNA form, the CDR3 reads TGTGCCAGCAGCTTAGCAAGACTAGCGGCAGCTGGGCAGTTCTTC. Translated: CASSLARLAAAGQFF.

CDR3 sequence: CASSQELEGWGGNEQFF. The CDR3 bases are TGTGCCAGCAGCCAAGAGTTGGAGGGCTGGGGGGGCAATGAGCAGTTCTTC. This chain joins TRBV14 and TRBJ2-1, with 7 nucleotides matching TRBD2. The germline V gene has CDR1 SGHDN and CDR2 FVKESK. The CDR3 runs 17 residues. After removal of 0 bases from V and 6 bases from J, the junction contained 11 bases not matched to a gene.

The chain carries TRBV27 and TRBJ2-1; 12 bases align to TRBD1. The junction had 16 bases not matched to a gene; V was cut back by 8 bases and J by 5 bases. This CDR3 is 18 amino acids long. CDR1 and CDR2 from the germline V gene are MNHEY and SMNVEV (reference sequence). The CDR3 loop is CASRTGQGAGWSNNEQFF. CDR3 DNA: TGTGCCAGCCGTACGGGACAGGGGGCGGGGTGGAGTAACAATGAGCAGTTCTTC.

CDR3 region: CASSLRQGSNEKLFF. CDR3 nucleotide sequence: TGTGCCAGCAGCTTAAGACAGGGGTCGAATGAAAAACTGTTTTTT. V gene TRBV7-2 combines with J gene TRBJ1-4; 8 nucleotides align to TRBD1. Germline assignment: CDR1 SGHTA and CDR2 FQGNSA. This CDR3 contains 15 residues. The V gene end was trimmed by 2 bases and the J gene end by 5 bases; junction bases not matched to a gene: 4.

The chain combines TRBV9 with TRBJ1-4; maybe TRBD1 (6 bases). Trimming took 0 bases from V and 4 from J, leaving 13 bases between them. Germline V CDR1 and CDR2: SGDLS, YYNGEE. This CDR3 spans 16 amino acids. The CDR3 spells CASSVDVTGVNEKLFF. For the CDR3, the DNA is TGTGCCAGCAGCGTAGATGTGACAGGCGTTAATGAAAAACTGTTTTTT.

The CDR3 DNA reads as TGTGCCACAAGGAACAGCCCGAAGCCCGAAGCTTTCTTT. Residues: CATRNSPKPEAFF. The chain recombines TRBV12-3 or TRBV12-4 with TRBJ1-1; D is undetermined. The V and J ends lost 10 bases and 8 bases respectively, with 20 bases between them. The CDR3 extends over 13 amino acids.

This clone was picked up many times. The V call is TRBV28, the J call TRBJ1-6; no clear D. The CDR3 totals 14 residues. Germline values: CDR1 MDHEN, CDR2 SYDVKM. V was clipped by 3 bases and J by 7 bases, with 10 bases between them. CDR3 amino acids: CASSFGDLNSPLHF. The CDR3 nucleotides read TGTGCCAGCAGTTTCGGAGATCTCAATTCACCCCTCCACTTT.

This chain uses TRBV9 with TRBJ1-4; D gene ambiguous. The CDR3 spans 13 residues. Looked up from germline, CDR1 is SGDLS and CDR2 is YYNGEE. Trimming removed 3 bases from V and 5 bases from J, with 8 bases in between. CDR3 in amino acids: CASSAQQNEKLFF. CDR3 sequence (DNA): TGTGCCAGCAGCGCACAGCAAAATGAAAAACTGTTTTTT. Drawing the rest from reference TRBV9 and TRBJ1-4, the complete variable domain is DSGVTQTPKHLITATGQRVTLRCSPRSGDLSVYWYQQSLDQGLQFLIQYYNGEERAKGNILERFSAQQFPDLHSELNLSSLELGDSALYFCASSAQQNEKLFFGSGTQLSVL.

V and J are TRBV19 and TRBJ1-2; D remains ambiguous. V gave up 1 base and J gave up 5 bases, with 14 bases separating them. Germline-derived CDR1 and CDR2 are LNHDA and SQIVND (reference sequence). The length of the CDR3 is 15 residues. CDR3 amino acids: CASSIVNRANYGYTF. Written as DNA, the CDR3 is TGTGCCAGTAGTATAGTTAACAGAGCCAATTATGGCTACACCTTC.

This clone was picked up a small number of times. The chain is built from TRBV7-2 and TRBJ2-7; possibly TRBD2 for D (5 bases). Germline V gene sequence: CDR1 SGHTA, CDR2 FQGNSA. The ends were cut back, 1 base at V and 5 bases at J, with 12 bases in the middle. The CDR3 length is 14 residues. The CDR3 nucleotides read TGTGCCAGCAGCTTAGAGGCGGGTTCCCACGAGCAGTACTTC. Protein sequence: CASSLEAGSHEQYF.

This clone has just one count. The chain couples TRBV5-1 to TRBJ1-5, with D unresolved. CDR1 SGHRS and CDR2 YFSETQ come from the germline V gene. With 0 bases removed from V and 5 bases from J, the gap between germline ends came to 9 bases. The CDR3 spans 14 residues. CDR3 bases: TGCGCCAGCAGCTTGGGAGGGTCTCATCAGCCCCAGCATTTT. Translation gives CASSLGGSHQPQHF.

The chain couples TRBV5-4 to TRBJ2-5; the D gene is possibly TRBD2 (5 bases). The CDR3 has 16 amino acids. The germline V gene encodes CDR1 SGHNT and CDR2 YYREEE (reference sequence). Trimming shortened V by 0 bases and J by 2 bases, and 14 bases separated the two germline ends. Here the CDR3 reads CASSLARVEVQETQYF. DNA for the CDR3: TGTGCCAGCAGCTTGGCCAGAGTGGAGGTACAAGAGACCCAGTACTTC.

The V gene is TRBV6-2 or TRBV6-3, the J gene TRBJ1-1; D might be TRBD1 (5 bases). V lost 6 bases to trimming and J lost 11 bases, with 28 bases between them. Germline V CDR1 and CDR2: MNHEY, SVGEGT. There are 16 residues in the CDR3. CDR3 sequence reads: CASRYHNEQEESRAFF. CDR3 nucleotide sequence: TGTGCCAGCAGGTACCACAATGAACAGGAAGAATCGAGGGCTTTCTTT.

The V gene is TRBV4-3, the J gene TRBJ2-3; TRBD1 agrees at 9 bases. Trimming cost V 1 base and J 4 bases; bases outside gene matches: 6. Per germline, CDR1 LGHNA and CDR2 YSLEER. The CDR3 is 16 residues long. This CDR3 reads CASSQVRDRESDTQYF. The CDR3 DNA follows: TGCGCCAGCAGCCAAGTTAGGGACAGGGAATCAGATACGCAGTATTTT.

V usage is TRBV7-2 and J usage is TRBJ1-1; no clear D gene. Germline V lookup: CDR1 SGHTA, CDR2 FQGNSA. This CDR3 has 14 amino acids. V was pared by 0 bases and J by 0 bases, with 5 bases between. The CDR3 coding sequence is TGTGCCAGCAGCTTAGCCCCTATGAACACTGAAGCTTTCTTT. It codes for CASSLAPMNTEAFF.

CDR3 sequence reads: CASRTTDRSYEQYF. CDR3 nucleotide sequence: TGTGCCAGCCGAACAACGGACAGATCCTACGAGCAGTACTTC. The V gene is TRBV19, the J gene TRBJ2-7; D is possibly TRBD1 (6 bases). The V end was cut by 9 bases, the J end by 1 base, with 16 bases between. The germline V gene encodes CDR1 LNHDA and CDR2 SQIVND (reference sequence). CDR3 length equals 14 residues.

The table lists this clone with a count of one. The chain uses TRBV29-1 and TRBJ2-7; D is possibly TRBD2 (6 bases). V lost 7 bases to trimming and J lost 6 bases, with 19 bases between them. The germline gives CDR1 SQVTM, CDR2 ANQGSEA. The CDR3 loop spans 13 amino acids. CDR3 nucleotides: TGCAGCGCCGGGGGACTCCTGGGCTCCGAGCAGTACTTC. Translating it yields CSAGGLLGSEQYF.

The V and J genes are TRBV27 and TRBJ1-1; 7 nucleotides agree with TRBD1. CDR3 length: 13 residues. From germline, CDR1 is MNHEY and CDR2 SMNVEV (reference sequence). V dropped 3 bases and J dropped 5; count of bases not matched to a gene: 3. The CDR3 spells CASSFTGVTEAFF. CDR3 sequence (DNA): TGTGCCAGCAGTTTTACAGGGGTGACTGAAGCTTTCTTT.

The chain uses TRBV4-3 and TRBJ2-1; D possibly corresponds to TRBD2 (6 bases). Trimming cost V 1 base and J 2 bases, with 15 bases left between them. The CDR3 covers 17 residues. The V gene's germline CDR1 is LGHNA and CDR2 YSLEER. Here the CDR3 reads CASSQALSGGAYNEQFF. CDR3 bases: TGCGCCAGCAGCCAAGCACTCTCGGGCGGGGCCTACAATGAGCAGTTCTTC.

This clone has a handful of counts. This chain connects TRBV5-1 to TRBJ2-3; D gene ambiguous. V dropped 2 bases and J dropped 3 bases, with 7 bases sitting between them. The CDR3 has 13 amino acids. CDR1 and CDR2 from the germline V gene are SGHRS and YFSETQ. The CDR3 sequence: CASSLDSTDTQYF. The DNA for the CDR3 is TGCGCCAGCAGCTTAGACTCGACAGATACGCAGTATTTT.

The chain carries TRBV19 and TRBJ2-1; 13 bases are shared with TRBD2. Germline CDR1 reads LNHDA; CDR2 reads SQIVND (reference sequence). Germline trimming cut 1 base from V and 7 bases from J; bases unmatched to any gene: 4. The CDR3 is made up of 16 amino acids. Written as DNA, the CDR3 is TGTGCCAGTAGTATAGCAAAGGGACTAGCGGGAAATGAGCAGTTCTTC. Its protein product is CASSIAKGLAGNEQFF.

The count of this clone is one. Distinct nucleotide sequences in the sample also encode this CDR3. The chain carries TRBV19 and TRBJ2-7, with D possibly matching TRBD1 (5 bases). The CDR3 runs 11 residues. V lost 6 bases to trimming and J lost 3 bases, with 6 bases between them. Germline CDR1 is LNHDA and CDR2 is SQIVND (reference sequence). The CDR3 region has the DNA TGTGCCAGTAGAGACAGCTACGAGCAGTACTTC. Encoded protein: CASRDSYEQYF.

This chain connects TRBV3-1 (or the pseudogene TRBV3-2) to TRBJ2-7; perhaps TRBD1 as D (7 bases). Trimming removed 1 base at V and 3 bases at J, with 16 bases between. This CDR3 comprises 16 residues. The germline V gene has CDR1 LGHDT and CDR2 YNNKEL (reference sequence). The CDR3 coding sequence is TGTGCCAGCAGCCAAGTCGGAGGGGGCAGGGGCTACGAGCAGTACTTC. The encoded protein is CASSQVGGGRGYEQYF.

The chain has TRBV5-1 and TRBJ2-5, with 7 bases matching TRBD2. Germline CDR1 SGHRS, CDR2 YFSETQ. The CDR3 is 16 amino acids. The J segment lost 1 base and the V segment lost 0 bases, leaving 6 bases of the junction unmatched. The CDR3 nucleotides are TGCGCCAGCAGCTTGGGAGCTAGCGGTCCCCAAGAGACCCAGTACTTC. Protein: CASSLGASGPQETQYF.

This chain connects TRBV18 to TRBJ2-7; 8 nucleotides align to TRBD2. This CDR3 is 14 amino acids long. J lost 3 bases, V lost 3 bases, and 4 bases had no gene match. Germline assignment: CDR1 KGHSH and CDR2 LQKENI. The CDR3 DNA is TGTGCCAGCTCACCGGGACTAGGAGTCTACGAGCAGTACTTC. Translating it yields CASSPGLGVYEQYF.

This clone was detected only once. The chain joins TRBV29-1 to TRBJ1-2; D might be TRBD1 (5 bases). The CDR3 consists of 10 residues. Germline-derived CDR1 and CDR2 are SQVTM and ANQGSEA. This CDR3 reads CVGGGDGYTF. CDR3 DNA: TGCGTGGGGGGTGGTGATGGCTACACCTTC.

Remarks on this clone: In the same sample, other DNA sequences code for this CDR3. The V call is TRBV12-3 or TRBV12-4, the J call TRBJ1-2; D uncertain. V dropped 2 bases and J dropped 5 bases, with 9 bases sitting between them. This CDR3 has 13 residues. The CDR3 coding sequence is TGTGCCAGCAGTTTAAGAGGCGGGTATGGCTACACCTTC. It is translated as CASSLRGGYGYTF.